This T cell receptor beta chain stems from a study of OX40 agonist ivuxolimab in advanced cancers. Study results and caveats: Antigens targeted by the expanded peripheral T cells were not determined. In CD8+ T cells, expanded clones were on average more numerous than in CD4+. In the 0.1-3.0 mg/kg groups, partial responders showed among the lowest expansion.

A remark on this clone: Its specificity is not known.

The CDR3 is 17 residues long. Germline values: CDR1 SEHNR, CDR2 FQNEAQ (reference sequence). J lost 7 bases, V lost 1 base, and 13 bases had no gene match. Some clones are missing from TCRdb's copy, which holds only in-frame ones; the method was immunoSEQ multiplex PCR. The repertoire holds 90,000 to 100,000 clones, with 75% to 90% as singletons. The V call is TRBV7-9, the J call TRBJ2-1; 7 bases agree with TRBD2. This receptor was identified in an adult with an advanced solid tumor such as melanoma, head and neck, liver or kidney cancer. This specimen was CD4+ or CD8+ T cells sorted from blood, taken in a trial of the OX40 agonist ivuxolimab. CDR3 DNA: TGTGCCAGCAGCTTAGGGGTAGATAGCGGGTGGGAGAATGAGCAGTTCTTC. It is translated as CASSLGVDSGWENEQFF.